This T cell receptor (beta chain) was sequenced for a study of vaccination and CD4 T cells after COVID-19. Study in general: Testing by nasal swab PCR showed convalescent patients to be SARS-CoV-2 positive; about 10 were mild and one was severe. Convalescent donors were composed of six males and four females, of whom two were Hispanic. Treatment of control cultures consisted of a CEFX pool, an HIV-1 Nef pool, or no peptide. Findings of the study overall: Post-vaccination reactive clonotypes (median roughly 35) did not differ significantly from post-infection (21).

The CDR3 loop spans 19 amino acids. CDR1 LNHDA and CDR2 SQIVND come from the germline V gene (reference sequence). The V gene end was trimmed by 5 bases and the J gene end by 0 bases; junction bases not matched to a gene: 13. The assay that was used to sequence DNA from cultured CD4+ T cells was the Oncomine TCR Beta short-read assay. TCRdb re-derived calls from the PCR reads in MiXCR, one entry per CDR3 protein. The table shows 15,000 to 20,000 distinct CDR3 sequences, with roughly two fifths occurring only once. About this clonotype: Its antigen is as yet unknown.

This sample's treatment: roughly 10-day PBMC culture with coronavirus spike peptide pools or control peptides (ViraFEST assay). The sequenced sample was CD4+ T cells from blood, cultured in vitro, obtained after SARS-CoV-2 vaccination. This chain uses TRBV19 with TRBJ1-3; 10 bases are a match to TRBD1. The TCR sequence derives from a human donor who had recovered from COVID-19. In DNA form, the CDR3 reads TGTGCCAGTAGTGGGGTCCCGGGACAGGGGACGACCTCTGGAAACACCATATATTTT. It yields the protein CASSGVPGQGTTSGNTIYF.